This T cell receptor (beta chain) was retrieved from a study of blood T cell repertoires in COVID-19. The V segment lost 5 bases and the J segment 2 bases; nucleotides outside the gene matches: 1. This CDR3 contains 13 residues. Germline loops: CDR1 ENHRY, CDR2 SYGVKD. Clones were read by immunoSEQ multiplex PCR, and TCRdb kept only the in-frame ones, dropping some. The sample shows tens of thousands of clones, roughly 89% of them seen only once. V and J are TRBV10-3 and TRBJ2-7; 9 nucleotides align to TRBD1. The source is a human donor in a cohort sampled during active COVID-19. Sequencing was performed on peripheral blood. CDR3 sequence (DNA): TGTGCCATCAGTCGGGACAGGGCCTACGAGCAGTACTTC. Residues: CAISRDRAYEQYF.